This TCR beta chain was captured in a study of blood T cell repertoires in COVID-19. Study-level background: Both acute and convalescent COVID-19 samples were obtained from the United States, Italy and Spain. From T cells, B-cell-depleted T cells, or PBMCs came the material, which was cDNA or gDNA.

Patients of the Seattle cohort, enrolled during active infection, were followed longitudinally. Germline trimming cut 6 bases from V and 2 bases from J; bases unmatched to any gene: 4. The CDR3 runs to 12 residues. Germline V gene lookup returns CDR1 SQVTM and CDR2 ANQGSEA. Clones were read by immunoSEQ multiplex PCR, and TCRdb kept only the in-frame ones, dropping some. The sample holds 250,000 to 350,000 clones, roughly 86% seen once. The rearrangement uses TRBV29-1 and TRBJ2-7; 7 nucleotides align to TRBD2. The TCR comes from a woman in her twenties or thirties with COVID-19, enrolled during active disease. Material: peripheral blood. CDR3 DNA sequence: TGCAGCGTCCAGCGGGGAACCTACGAGCAGTACTTC. Amino acids: CSVQRGTYEQYF.